Sequencing of this T cell receptor beta chain was carried out in a study of naive and memory T cell subsets. The SP2 primer and nested alpha and beta constant region primers amplified ligated cDNA in four rounds. TCRdb processed the 5' RACE reads anew with MiXCR; each CDR3 protein has one entry. Here the sample spans roughly 30,000 distinct CDR3 sequences, over 15% being singletons. Germline CDR1 PRHDT, CDR2 FYEKMQ (reference sequence). The V end was cut by 7 bases, the J end by 2 bases, with 15 bases between. The CDR3 totals 14 residues. This clonotype appeared many times. The library had UMIs added by 3' ligation of an oligonucleotide to TCR cDNA. Reverse transcription used DNase-treated unsorted total RNA, aiming for roughly 1 to 1,100 ng.

The gene calls are TRBV13 and TRBJ2-7; D call uncertain. The TCR originated in a female donor in good health. CDR3: CASNLWSIPYEQYF. The CDR3 bases are TGTGCCAGCAACCTCTGGTCTATCCCCTACGAGCAGTACTTC. Combining the CDR3 with reference TRBV13 and TRBJ2-7 gives the whole variable domain AAGVIQSPRHLIKEKRETATLKCYPIPRHDTVYWYQQGPGQDPQFLISFYEKMQSDKGSIPDRFSAQQFSDYHSELNMSSLELGDSALYFCASNLWSIPYEQYFGPGTRLTVT.